The 20 T cell receptor beta chains listed next were all sequenced from one sample in a study of Graves' ophthalmopathy and Graves' hyperthyroidism. Using RNA transcripts, the TCR beta CDR3 regions were amplified. The workflow started with a first-round RT-PCR run with HTBI primers and then moved on to a second-round multiplex PCR. TCRdb passed the multiplex PCR reads through MiXCR, listing each CDR3 protein once. Among roughly 480,000 distinct CDR3 sequences listed, around 14% were seen once. The sample consisted of blood. These TCRs come from a woman aged 25 to 39 with Graves' ophthalmopathy.

This clonotype was counted at least ten times. The chain links TRBV12-3 or TRBV12-4 to TRBJ1-2; D unclear. V lost 3 bases to trimming and J lost 0 bases, with 5 bases between them. This CDR3 spans 13 amino acids. Here the CDR3 reads CASSFLANYGYTF. The CDR3 DNA reads TGTGCCAGCAGTTTTTTAGCTAACTATGGCTACACCTTC.

This clonotype appeared many times. The J gene is TRBJ1-3, the V gene TRBV11-2, with TRBD1 matching 9 bases. Unmatched junction bases numbered 9, after V lost 5 bases and J lost 4 bases. Germline CDR1 SGHAT, CDR2 FQNNGV. There are 16 residues in the CDR3. DNA of the CDR3: TGTGCCAGCAGCCGACATACAGGGGGCGACGGAAACACCATATATTTT. Amino acids: CASSRHTGGDGNTIYF.

This clonotype showed up many times. The rearrangement joins TRBV5-1 to TRBJ2-7; D not resolved. Germline-derived CDR1 and CDR2 are SGHRS and YFSETQ. This CDR3 is 13 amino acids long. Deletions cut 1 base from V and 3 bases from J, with 8 bases between. The CDR3 protein is CASSLNSFYEQYF. CDR3 nucleotides: TGCGCCAGCAGCTTGAACAGCTTCTACGAGCAGTACTTC.

The chain uses TRBV27 and TRBJ2-7, with D maybe TRBD2 (7 bases). The CDR3 has 14 residues. Germline-derived CDR1 and CDR2 are MNHEY and SMNVEV (reference sequence). With 6 bases removed from V and 7 bases from J, the gap between germline ends came to 19 bases. The CDR3 DNA reads TGTGCCAGCAGCCGGAGGGGGAGGGCCGAAGAGCAGTACTTC. It encodes CASSRRGRAEEQYF.

In this sample, this clonotype turned up many times. This rearrangement joins TRBV11-2 to TRBJ2-7, with TRBD1 matching over 8 bases. Germline CDR1 is SGHAT and CDR2 is FQNNGV. The ends lost 5 bases at V and 3 bases at J; junction bases unmatched: 9. The CDR3 totals 15 residues. The CDR3 DNA is TGTGCCAGCAGCCGACAGGGGCAGGACTTCTACGAGCAGTACTTC. Translating gives CASSRQGQDFYEQYF.

The chain joins TRBV19 to TRBJ2-2; D might be TRBD2 (6 bases). CDR3 size: 16 residues. V gave up 2 bases and J gave up 2 bases, with 12 bases separating them. Per germline, CDR1 LNHDA and CDR2 SQIVND (reference sequence). The chain's CDR3 is CASSIYSGTNTGELFF. The CDR3 DNA follows: TGTGCCAGTAGTATATACTCTGGGACTAACACCGGGGAGCTGTTTTTT.

The chain uses TRBV30 and TRBJ1-2, with D unresolved. This CDR3 region has 14 residues. CDR1 and CDR2 from the germline V gene are GTSNPN and SVGIG (reference sequence). V was cut by 1 base and J by 1 base, with 10 bases left in between. CDR3 in amino acids: CAWSEAVYNYGYTF. The CDR3 nucleotides are TGTGCCTGGAGTGAGGCTGTTTATAACTATGGCTACACCTTC.

Only a few counts were recorded for this clonotype. The chain employs TRBV7-9 and TRBJ2-5; D could derive from TRBD1 or TRBD2 (6 bases each). The V and J ends lost 5 bases and 1 base respectively, with 14 bases between them. Germline CDR1 reads SEHNR; CDR2 reads FQNEAQ (reference sequence). The CDR3 extends over 15 amino acids. CDR3 DNA sequence: TGTGCCAGCAGCCCACTAGGAGGGGGCCAAGAGACCCAGTACTTC. This codes for CASSPLGGGQETQYF. Based on the CDR3 plus reference TRBV7-9 and TRBJ2-5, the full variable domain is DTGVSQNPRHKITKRGQNVTFRCDPISEHNRLYWYRQTLGQGPEFLTYFQNEAQLEKSRLLSDRFSAERPKGSFSTLEIQRTEQGDSAMYLCASSPLGGGQETQYFGPGTRLLVL.

This clonotype was found a few times. The chain employs TRBV12-3 or TRBV12-4 and TRBJ2-7, with 8 bases matching TRBD1. The junction had 11 bases not matched to a gene; V was cut back by 8 bases and J by 5 bases. The CDR3 contains 14 residues. CDR3 sequence: CASGLLSGGNEQYF. In nucleotides, the CDR3 is TGTGCCAGCGGTCTCTTGTCAGGGGGCAACGAGCAGTACTTC.

This clonotype occurred a few times. The DNA for the CDR3 is TGTGCCAGCGTCCGGGACAACTATAATTCACCCCTCCACTTT. Amino acid sequence: CASVRDNYNSPLHF. This chain links TRBV6-1 with TRBJ1-6; TRBD1 might be the D (6 bases). Trimming left V 8 bases short and J 3 bases short, with 11 bases between. The CDR3 consists of 14 residues. Per the germline V gene, CDR1 is MNHNS and CDR2 is SASEGT.

Details on this clonotype: It may be a read error: a sequence one base away is much more abundant. The chain combines TRBV7-2 with TRBJ2-5; TRBD1 agrees at 7 bases. The CDR3 is 13 residues long. Germline CDR1 and CDR2: SGHTA and FQGNSA. CDR3 nucleotide sequence: TGTGCCAGCAGCCCCAAAGGGACAGAGACCCAGGACTTC. Encoded protein: CASSPKGTETQDF.

The table lists this clonotype with many counts. The rearrangement links TRBV2 to TRBJ1-2; TRBD1 agrees at 7 bases. V was clipped by 2 bases and J by 2 bases; unmatched bases: 8. Germline loops: CDR1 SNHLY, CDR2 FYNNEI. The CDR3 sequence is 16 residues long. Here the CDR3 DNA reads TGTGCCAGCAGTGAAATTGGGACAGTCTTAAACTATGGCTACACCTTC. Translation gives CASSEIGTVLNYGYTF.

As for this clonotype: In this CDR3 the conserved last residue, phenylalanine or tryptophan, is missing, so a read error is likely. J is TRBJ2-7 and V is TRBV6-2 or TRBV6-3; tentative D call: TRBD2 (5 bases). The V gene's germline CDR1 is MNHEY and CDR2 SVGEGT. The CDR3 is 15 amino acids. V was pared by 7 bases and J by 0 bases, with 16 bases between. The DNA of the CDR3 is TGTGCCAGCACCTTGGGCGGACTGAGCTCCTACGAGCAGTACCTC. This gives the protein CASTLGGLSSYEQYL.

The V call is TRBV27, the J call TRBJ2-7, with D perhaps assigned TRBD1 or TRBD2 (5 bases each). The CDR3 has 16 residues. Germline values: CDR1 MNHEY, CDR2 SMNVEV (reference sequence). Trimming pared 1 base from V and 4 bases from J, leaving 17 bases between. CDR3 DNA: TGTGCCAGCAGTTTATGGGGCACCCTGGGGGTGTACGAGCAGTACTTC. Its protein is CASSLWGTLGVYEQYF.

This clonotype occurred many times. This chain links TRBV3-1 with TRBJ2-2; either TRBD1 or TRBD2 may supply D (6 bases each). The CDR3 runs to 14 residues. CDR1 is LGHDT and CDR2 is YNNKEL in the germline V gene (reference sequence). Between the trimmed V and J ends, which lost 4 bases and 3 bases, there was a span of 9 bases. The DNA for the CDR3 is TGTGCCAGCAGCCCGGAGGGGGACACCGGGGAGCTGTTTTTT. As protein: CASSPEGDTGELFF. Together with reference TRBV3-1 and TRBJ2-2, the CDR3 gives the full variable domain: DTAVSQTPKYLVTQMGNDKSIKCEQNLGHDTMYWYKQDSKKFLKIMFSYNNKELIINETVPNRFSPKSPDKAHLNLHINSLELGDSAVYFCASSPEGDTGELFFGEGSRLTVL.

The DNA for the CDR3 is TGTGCCAGCAGTTTATGGGGGAGAGGGGGACTAATTCGAATGAACACTGAAGCTTTCTTT. This sequence encodes CASSLWGRGGLIRMNTEAFF. The chain is built from TRBV27 and TRBJ1-1, with D possibly being TRBD1 (6 bases). V shed 1 base and J shed 0 bases, with 24 bases lying between them. Germline assignment: CDR1 MNHEY and CDR2 SMNVEV (reference sequence). The CDR3 has 20 residues.

The V gene is TRBV6-1, the J gene TRBJ1-2; D ambiguous. Germline assignment: CDR1 MNHNS and CDR2 SASEGT. The length of the CDR3 is 15 residues. Trimming took off 0 bases at V and 0 bases at J, with 8 bases between the two ends. The DNA of the CDR3 is TGTGCCAGCAGTGAAGCCAGGATTACTAACTATGGCTACACCTTC. Translated: CASSEARITNYGYTF.

This clonotype was detected many times. The V call is TRBV6-5, the J call TRBJ2-7, with D perhaps matching TRBD1 or TRBD2 (6 bases each). Trimming took 6 bases from V and 6 from J, leaving 18 bases between them. The length of the CDR3 is 14 residues. The germline CDR1 and CDR2 sequences are MNHEY and SVGAGI. In DNA form, the CDR3 reads TGTGCCAGCAGGATCCGGATGGGGGGCGGCGAGCAGTACTTC. It specifies CASRIRMGGGEQYF.

The V gene is TRBV30, the J gene TRBJ2-4; perhaps TRBD1 as D (6 bases). The germline V gene encodes CDR1 GTSNPN and CDR2 SVGIG (reference sequence). Between the trimmed V and J ends, which lost 2 bases and 5 bases, there was a span of 13 bases. CDR3 length: 14 amino acids. The CDR3 DNA follows: TGTGCCTGGAGTCTTCGACAGGAACAAAACATTCAGTACTTC. Amino acid sequence: CAWSLRQEQNIQYF.

This clonotype was observed at least ten times. V gene TRBV18 combines with J gene TRBJ2-4, with D tentatively TRBD2 (6 bases). Per germline, CDR1 KGHSH and CDR2 LQKENI. V was pared by 1 base and J by 1 base, with 11 bases between. This CDR3 region has 16 residues. The CDR3 reads CASSPLGGLAKNIQYF. DNA of the CDR3: TGTGCCAGCTCACCACTTGGAGGGTTGGCCAAAAACATTCAGTACTTC.